A single sample gave rise to the 26 T cell receptor beta chains below, sequenced in a study of T-cell reconstitution after alpha-beta-depleted transplantation in children. The authors prepared the TCRbeta library with unique molecular identifiers. MiXCR, applied by TCRdb to the PCR reads, yields one record per CDR3 protein. The table lists about 580,000 distinct CDR3 sequences, 20% to 25% of them singletons, with less than 15% in the top ten. The specimen comprised PBMCs, mostly from graft donor cells, sampled 360 days after TCRalphabeta/CD19-depleted stem cell transplant. The receptors here all came from a boy under two years old who had a stem cell transplant for acute myeloid leukemia, so the T cells may come from the graft donor.

This sequence joins TRBV15 and TRBJ2-2; 7 bases match TRBD1. The ends lost 1 base at V and 5 bases at J; junction bases unmatched: 10. Germline V gene data show CDR1 as LNHNV and CDR2 as YYDKDF (reference sequence). The CDR3 spans 17 residues. CDR3 coding DNA: TGTGCCACCAGCAGAGGTTCCGGGACAGATTCAACCGGGGAGCTGTTTTTT. Amino acids: CATSRGSGTDSTGELFF.

The CDR3 is CASSSTGQSDTQYF. CDR3 nucleotides: TGTGCCAGCAGTTCCACGGGACAGTCAGATACGCAGTATTTT. The chain employs TRBV6-5 and TRBJ2-3; 7 positions match TRBD1. CDR1 and CDR2 from the germline V gene are MNHEY and SVGAGI. The CDR3 totals 14 residues. The junction had 5 bases not matched to a gene; V was cut back by 4 bases and J by 4 bases.

This chain uses TRBV20-1 with TRBJ2-7, with a possible D match to TRBD2 (5 bases). V lost 1 base, J lost 6 bases, and 25 bases lay in between. The CDR3 is made up of 17 amino acids. Germline V gene data show CDR1 as DFQATT and CDR2 as SNEGSKA (reference sequence). In DNA form, the CDR3 reads TGCAGTGCTAGAGCTCTCCTCTCCCGGGGTCCCCACCGCGAGCAGTACGTC. Translating it yields CSARALLSRGPHREQYV.

A few counts support this clonotype. This chain links TRBV5-6 with TRBJ1-2; no definite D call. Trimming stripped 2 bases from V and 3 bases from J, with 17 bases between. The CDR3 is made up of 16 amino acids. Germline-derived CDR1 and CDR2 are SGHDT and YYEEEE. The CDR3 sequence: CASSLVTWADHYGYTF. CDR3 in DNA: TGTGCCAGCAGCTTAGTAACCTGGGCAGATCACTATGGCTACACCTTC.

The chain carries TRBV6-2 or TRBV6-3 and TRBJ2-1; D remains ambiguous. This CDR3 region has 13 residues. In germline, CDR1 is MNHEY, CDR2 SVGEGT. Trimming left V 2 bases short and J 9 bases short, with 11 bases between. This chain's CDR3 is CASSYMGRVEQFF. DNA of the CDR3: TGTGCCAGCAGTTACATGGGTAGGGTTGAGCAGTTCTTC.

This clonotype was seen more than once but under ten times. The DNA for the CDR3 is TGTGCCAGCAGCCAGGGAATGGGCAATCAGCCCCAGCATTTT. Translated: CASSQGMGNQPQHF. The rearrangement links TRBV6-5 to TRBJ1-5; tentative D call: TRBD1 (5 bases). Germline values: CDR1 MNHEY, CDR2 SVGAGI. The CDR3 is 14 residues long. V dropped 6 bases and J dropped 2 bases, with 11 bases sitting between them.

This rearrangement joins TRBV6-2 or TRBV6-3 to TRBJ2-2; no clear D gene. CDR1 and CDR2 from the germline V gene are MNHEY and SVGEGT. The CDR3 covers 14 residues. V lost 6 bases to trimming and J lost 1 base, with 9 bases between them. This CDR3 reads CASRRPGNTGELFF. As DNA, the CDR3 is TGTGCCAGCAGACGCCCAGGGAACACCGGGGAGCTGTTTTTT.

This chain connects TRBV20-1 to TRBJ2-5, with D unclear. Germline V gene lookup returns CDR1 DFQATT and CDR2 SNEGSKA (reference sequence). This CDR3 contains 14 residues. V lost 0 bases to trimming and J lost 1 base, with 9 bases between them. Here the CDR3 DNA reads TGCAGTGCTAGAGATCAAGCGCCCCAAGAGACCCAGTACTTC. Protein sequence: CSARDQAPQETQYF.

This clonotype was observed a handful of times. This sequence joins TRBV25-1 and TRBJ1-2; D is unresolved. CDR3 length equals 13 residues. In germline, CDR1 is MGHDK, CDR2 SYGVNS. Trimming shortened V by 5 bases and J by 3 bases, and 10 bases separated the two germline ends. Here the CDR3 reads CASSTGNYYGYTF. The CDR3 region has the DNA TGTGCCAGCAGTACGGGGAACTACTATGGCTACACCTTC.

This clonotype has more than one count but fewer than ten. The V and J genes are TRBV12-3 or TRBV12-4 and TRBJ2-7; the match to TRBD1 covers 7 bases. The length of the CDR3 is 13 residues. Trimming took 8 bases from V and 3 from J; bases not matched to a gene: 7. The CDR3, as DNA: TGTGCCAGCTCGCCAGGGGGAATCTACGAGCAGTACGTC. This sequence encodes CASSPGGIYEQYV.

This clonotype has a handful of counts. The V gene is TRBV7-2, the J gene TRBJ2-2; D is possibly TRBD1 (6 bases). This CDR3 has 14 residues. The V gene lost 5 bases and the J gene lost 7 bases, with 14 bases spanning the gap. Germline V gives CDR1 SGHTA, CDR2 FQGNSA. CDR3 nucleotide sequence: TGTGCCAGCAGCGCAGGGGAATGGAGCGGGGAGCTGTTTTTT. This translates into CASSAGEWSGELFF.

The chain employs TRBV27 and TRBJ2-1; TRBD1 is a possible D gene (5 bases). Germline lookup yields CDR1 MNHEY and CDR2 SMNVEV (reference sequence). V was cut by 3 bases and J by 6 bases, with 15 bases left in between. The CDR3 contains 15 residues. The CDR3 loop is CASSFVGPTFNEQFF. In DNA, the CDR3 is TGTGCCAGCAGTTTTGTGGGGCCTACCTTCAATGAGCAGTTCTTC.

This clonotype was seen more than once but under ten times. The J gene is TRBJ1-1, the V gene TRBV5-1; a weak D match, TRBD1 (5 bases). This CDR3 has 15 residues. CDR1 SGHRS and CDR2 YFSETQ come from the germline V gene. V was cut by 0 bases and J by 1 base, with 10 bases left in between. The DNA for the CDR3 is TGCGCCAGCAGCTTGGTCCAGGGAACGAACACTGAAGCTTTCTTT. This translates into CASSLVQGTNTEAFF.

The CDR3 sequence: CASRPDPPNTGELFF. CDR3 coding DNA: TGTGCCAGCAGACCAGACCCTCCGAACACCGGGGAGCTGTTTTTT. The rearrangement links TRBV7-2 to TRBJ2-2; D is undetermined. Trimming stripped 6 bases from V and 0 bases from J, with 11 bases between. CDR1 SGHTA and CDR2 FQGNSA come from the germline V gene. The CDR3 spans 15 residues. Combining the CDR3 with reference TRBV7-2 and TRBJ2-2 gives the whole variable domain GAGVSQSPSNKVTEKGKDVELRCDPISGHTALYWYRQSLGQGLEFLIYFQGNSAPDKSGLPSDRFSAERTGGSVSTLTIQRTQQEDSAVYLCASRPDPPNTGELFFGEGSRLTVL.

This clonotype was detected a few times. V usage is TRBV6-2 or TRBV6-3 and J usage is TRBJ1-1; 7 bases match TRBD1. J was trimmed by 5 bases and V by 0 bases; bases with no gene match: 6. Germline V gene sequence: CDR1 MNHEY, CDR2 SVGEGT. There are 15 residues in the CDR3. CDR3 sequence: CASSYSRTGWTEAFF. Here the CDR3 DNA reads TGTGCCAGCAGTTACTCAAGGACAGGTTGGACTGAAGCTTTCTTT.

The gene calls are TRBV4-1 and TRBJ2-5; 7 bases fit TRBD1. Germline loops: CDR1 MGHRA, CDR2 YSYEKL. V shed 0 bases and J 5 bases; nucleotides not matched to a gene: 12. The CDR3 is 17 amino acids. The DNA for the CDR3 is TGCGCCAGCAGCCAAGATCCCCAGTACGACAGGGAGGAGACCCAGTACTTC. Protein: CASSQDPQYDREETQYF.

The CDR3 spells CAISGEKGTVLEQYF. The CDR3 nucleotides read TGTGCCATCAGTGGGGAGAAAGGGACCGTCCTCGAGCAGTACTTC. The rearrangement joins TRBV10-3 to TRBJ2-7; D assignment may be TRBD1 or TRBD2 (5 bases each). The CDR3 consists of 15 residues. Trimming cost V 4 bases and J 6 bases, with 19 bases left between them. Germline V CDR1 and CDR2: ENHRY, SYGVKD.

This chain connects TRBV28 to TRBJ2-1; D is unresolved. CDR1 is MDHEN and CDR2 is SYDVKM in the germline V gene. V gave up 6 bases and J gave up 3 bases, with 12 bases separating them. The CDR3 loop spans 14 amino acids. In DNA form, the CDR3 reads TGTGCCAGCAGCCTCCCCACAGACTACAATGAGCAGTTCTTC. This translates into CASSLPTDYNEQFF.

The V and J genes are TRBV20-1 and TRBJ2-7; TRBD1 aligns across 10 bases. From germline, CDR1 is DFQATT and CDR2 SNEGSKA (reference sequence). Trimming took 3 bases from V and 2 from J; bases not matched to a gene: 10. CDR3 length: 16 amino acids. The CDR3 DNA reads as TGCAGTGCTAGTTATACGGACAGGGGGGGCACCTACGAGCAGTACGTC. Its protein product is CSASYTDRGGTYEQYV.

The V and J genes are TRBV10-3 and TRBJ2-1; 9 bases are shared with TRBD2. With V trimmed by 2 bases and J by 2 bases, 1 base remained unmatched. The CDR3 is 15 residues long. From germline, CDR1 is ENHRY and CDR2 SYGVKD. CDR3 DNA sequence: TGTGCCATCAGTGAGGGACTAGCGCCCTACAATGAGCAGTTCTTC. Protein product: CAISEGLAPYNEQFF.

In its sample, this clonotype was seen a few times. The chain links TRBV27 to TRBJ1-5; D is possibly TRBD1 (6 bases). The ends were cut back, 6 bases at V and 6 bases at J, with 15 bases in the middle. Germline V gene sequence: CDR1 MNHEY, CDR2 SMNVEV (reference sequence). The CDR3 is 14 amino acids. CDR3 loop: CASSLRGGGQPQHF. CDR3 in DNA: TGTGCCAGCAGCCTCCGGGGGGGCGGTCAGCCCCAGCATTTT.

The chain couples TRBV7-9 to TRBJ1-1; no clear D gene. The germline gives CDR1 SEHNR, CDR2 FQNEAQ (reference sequence). CDR3 length: 14 amino acids. Between the trimmed V and J ends, which lost 1 base and 5 bases, there was a span of 11 bases. CDR3 loop: CASSLERPQTEAFF. DNA for the CDR3: TGTGCCAGCAGCTTAGAAAGGCCGCAAACTGAAGCTTTCTTT. The full variable domain, rest sourced from reference TRBV7-9 and TRBJ1-1, is DTGVSQNPRHKITKRGQNVTFRCDPISEHNRLYWYRQTLGQGPEFLTYFQNEAQLEKSRLLSDRFSAERPKGSFSTLEIQRTEQGDSAMYLCASSLERPQTEAFFGQGTRLTVV.

The V and J genes are TRBV12-3 or TRBV12-4 and TRBJ2-3, with TRBD2 matching 8 bases. V lost 7 bases and J lost 3; bases outside the gene matches: 9. The CDR3 loop spans 15 amino acids. CDR3: CASISDRGGTDTQYF. CDR3 in DNA: TGTGCCAGCATCTCTGATCGGGGGGGGACAGATACGCAGTATTTT.

The chain couples TRBV30 to TRBJ2-3; possible D gene TRBD1, 6 bases. V shed 7 bases and J shed 3 bases, with 14 bases lying between them. The CDR3 is 13 amino acids. The germline V gene encodes CDR1 GTSNPN and CDR2 SVGIG (reference sequence). Written as DNA, the CDR3 is TGTGCCTCCCAGGGACACCCAACAGATACGCAGTATTTT. As protein: CASQGHPTDTQYF.

This chain uses TRBV20-1 with TRBJ2-7; the D gene could be TRBD1 or TRBD2 (6 bases each). Germline V CDR1 and CDR2: DFQATT, SNEGSKA (reference sequence). The CDR3 is 15 residues long. V lost 0 bases, J lost 4 bases, and 16 bases lay in between. The CDR3 coding sequence is TGCAGTGCTAGAGATCTAGGGGGGAATGAGTACGAGCAGTACTTC. Translated, it gives CSARDLGGNEYEQYF.

The rearrangement uses TRBV6-6 and TRBJ1-6; D might be TRBD1 (5 bases). The CDR3 is 13 amino acids. The ends were cut back, 6 bases at V and 4 bases at J, with 7 bases in the middle. Germline lookup yields CDR1 MNHNY and CDR2 SVGAGI (reference sequence). The DNA of the CDR3 is TGTGCCAGCAGCCAGGGTTATAATTCACCCCTCCACTTT. Translation gives CASSQGYNSPLHF.